The text below deals with one T cell receptor (beta chain). The antigen is undetermined. Libraries were prepared by immunoSEQ multiplex PCR; TCRdb keeps only in-frame clonotypes and omits some of them. This sample has tens of thousands of clones; 54% occur once, and the top ten carry 20% to 30%. TCR beta libraries used around 2.2 micrograms of DNA from cryopreserved PBMCs. This sample is part of a study of cytotoxic CD8 clonotypes in ibrutinib-treated CLL. Turning to the study itself: Partial responders around 24, complete 2; some 12 progressed and around 15 stayed in remission by median roughly 68 months. Findings of the study overall: Researchers report that baseline clonality outpaced age-matched healthy donors and tracked circulating CD8+ T-cell counts.

CDR1 is GTSNPN, CDR2 SVGIG, per germline (reference sequence). CDR3 length: 14 amino acids. V lost 3 bases to trimming and J lost 3 bases, with 15 bases between them. This chain uses TRBV30 with TRBJ2-7; tentative D call: TRBD2 (6 bases). Material: PBMCs, obtained at disease progression, from a patient treated with ibrutinib. The source of this sequence is a human donor with chronic lymphocytic leukemia. The CDR3 DNA is TGTGCCTGGAGCCTGGGGGGATTCTTCTACGAGCAGTACTTC. Protein sequence: CAWSLGGFFYEQYF. Looking up the rest from reference TRBV30 and TRBJ2-7 gives the full variable domain: SQTIHQWPATLVQPVGSPLSLECTVEGTSNPNLYWYRQAAGRGLQLLFYSVGIGQISSEVPQNLSASRPQDRQFILSSKKLLLSDSGFYLCAWSLGGFFYEQYFGPGTRLTVT.